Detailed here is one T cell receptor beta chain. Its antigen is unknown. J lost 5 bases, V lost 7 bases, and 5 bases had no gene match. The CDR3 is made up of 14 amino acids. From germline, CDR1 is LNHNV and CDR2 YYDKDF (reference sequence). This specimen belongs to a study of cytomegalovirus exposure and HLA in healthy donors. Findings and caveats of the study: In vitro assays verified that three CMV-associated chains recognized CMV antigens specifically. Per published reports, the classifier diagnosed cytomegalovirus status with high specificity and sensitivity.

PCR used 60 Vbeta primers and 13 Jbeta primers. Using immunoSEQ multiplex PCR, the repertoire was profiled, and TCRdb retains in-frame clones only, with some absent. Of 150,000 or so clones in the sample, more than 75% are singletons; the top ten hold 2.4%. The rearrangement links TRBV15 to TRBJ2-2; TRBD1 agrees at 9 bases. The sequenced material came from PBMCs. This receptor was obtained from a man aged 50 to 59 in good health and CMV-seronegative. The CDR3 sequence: CATTTGGRTGELFF. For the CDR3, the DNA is TGTGCCACCACTACAGGGGGCAGGACCGGGGAGCTGTTTTTT.